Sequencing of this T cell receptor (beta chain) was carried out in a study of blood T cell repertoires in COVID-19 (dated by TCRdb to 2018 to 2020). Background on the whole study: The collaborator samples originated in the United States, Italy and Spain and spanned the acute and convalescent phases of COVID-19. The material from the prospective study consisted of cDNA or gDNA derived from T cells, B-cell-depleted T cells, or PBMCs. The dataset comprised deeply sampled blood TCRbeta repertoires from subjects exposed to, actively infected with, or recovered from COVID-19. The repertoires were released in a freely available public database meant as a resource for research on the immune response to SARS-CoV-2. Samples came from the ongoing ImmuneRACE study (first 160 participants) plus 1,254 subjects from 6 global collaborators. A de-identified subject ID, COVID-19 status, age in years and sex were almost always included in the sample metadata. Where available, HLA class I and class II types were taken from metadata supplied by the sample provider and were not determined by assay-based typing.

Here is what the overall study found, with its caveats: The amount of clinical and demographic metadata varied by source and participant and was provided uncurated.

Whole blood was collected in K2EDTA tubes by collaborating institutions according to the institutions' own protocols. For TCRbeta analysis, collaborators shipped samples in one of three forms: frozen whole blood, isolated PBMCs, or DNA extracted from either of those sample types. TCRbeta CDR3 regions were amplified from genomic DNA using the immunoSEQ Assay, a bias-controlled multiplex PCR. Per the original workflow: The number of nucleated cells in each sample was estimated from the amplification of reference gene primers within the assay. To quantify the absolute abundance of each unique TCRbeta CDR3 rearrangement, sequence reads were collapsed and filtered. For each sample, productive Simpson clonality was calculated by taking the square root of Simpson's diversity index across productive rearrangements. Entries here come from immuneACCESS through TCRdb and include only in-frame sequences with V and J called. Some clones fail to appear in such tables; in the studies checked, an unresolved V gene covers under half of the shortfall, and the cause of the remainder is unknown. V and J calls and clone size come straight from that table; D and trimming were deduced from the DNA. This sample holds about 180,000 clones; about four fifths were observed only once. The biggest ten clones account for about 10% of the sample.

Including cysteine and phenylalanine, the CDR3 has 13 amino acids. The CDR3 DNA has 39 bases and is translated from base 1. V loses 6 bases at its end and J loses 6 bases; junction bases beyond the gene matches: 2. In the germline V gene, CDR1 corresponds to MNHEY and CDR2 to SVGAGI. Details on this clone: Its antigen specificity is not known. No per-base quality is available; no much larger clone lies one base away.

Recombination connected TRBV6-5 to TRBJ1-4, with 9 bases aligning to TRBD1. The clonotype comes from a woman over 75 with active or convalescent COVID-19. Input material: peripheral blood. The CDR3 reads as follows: CASRRQGDEKLFF. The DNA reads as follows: TGTGCCAGCAGGCGACAGGGGGATGAAAAACTGTTTTTT.